The present TCR beta chain was sequenced within a study of blood T cell repertoires in COVID-19. The method was immunoSEQ multiplex PCR; TCRdb's version includes in-frame clones alone and lacks a portion of them. The profile covers 160,000 or so clones, with more than 75% appearing a single time and 10% taken by the ten largest. The CDR3 is made up of 14 amino acids. The germline CDR1 and CDR2 sequences are SGHRS and YFSETQ. The ends lost 7 bases at V and 1 base at J; junction bases unmatched: 7. Specimen: peripheral blood. The sequence was collected from a woman between 65 and 79 years old with COVID-19, enrolled during active disease. The chain links TRBV5-1 to TRBJ1-1; 7 bases are a match to TRBD1. The CDR3 loop is CASRYRDRNTEAFF. CDR3 coding DNA: TGCGCCAGCCGATATAGGGACAGGAACACTGAAGCTTTCTTT.